The clone carrying this T cell receptor (beta chain) was observed a handful of times. Its target is not known. Mismatch with germline at one junction end may stem from a read error. This entry is derived from a study of early T cells in non-severe SARS-CoV-2 infection. Study-wide background: Alpha and beta chains were unpaired, from unsorted whole-blood bulk RNA.

Researchers tagged individual cDNA molecules with unique molecular identifiers. TCRdb independently ran MiXCR on the 5' RACE reads; one entry per CDR3 protein. The sample has roughly 31,000 distinct CDR3 sequences, approximately 4.2% seen once. The CDR3 is 12 residues long. Germline V gene sequence: CDR1 SGHAT, CDR2 FQNNGV. Points from the study as a whole: Reliance on VDJdb matching favored anti-spike CD8 responses; private and CD4 specificities were missed.

The TCR comes from an adult who was a healthcare worker with PCR-confirmed SARS-CoV-2 infection or an uninfected control (not recorded which). Input material: whole blood. The chain employs TRBV11-2 and TRBJ1-2; D is ambiguous. CDR3 DNA sequence: TGTGCCAGCAGCCTAGAACGGTATGGCTACACCTTC. Protein: CASSLERYGYTF.